These T cell receptor beta chains were read from a single sample in a study of blood T cell repertoires in COVID-19. The table came from immunoSEQ multiplex PCR; TCRdb's copy has only in-frame clones and leaves some out. Counted here are about 160,000 clones, approximately 82% occurring once; the ten biggest clones make up 7%. The sample taken for sequencing was peripheral blood. These receptors all come from a woman in her 40s with COVID-19, enrolled during active disease. CDR3s include the opening cysteine and the closing phenylalanine or tryptophan. D genes are given only for firm matches. Clone size is shown for a subset of rows, as once, few, many or a class of expanded clone.

D	J	size	V	DNA	CDR3
.	TRBJ1-2	.	TRBV2	TGTGCCAGCAGTGAGTCGCAGGGGCCATACTATGGCTACACCTTC	CASSESQGPYYGYTF
TRBD2	TRBJ2-7	.	TRBV28	TGTGCCAGCAGTTTACGTCTAGCGGGAGGGGTCTTC	CASSLRLAGGVF
.	TRBJ2-7	few	TRBV7-9	TGTGCCAGCAGCTTTCAGGGTCCCTACGAGCAGTACTTC	CASSFQGPYEQYF
.	TRBJ2-3	.	TRBV6-4	TGTGCCAGCAGTCCAAGAGACGGGATCACAGATACGCAGTATTTT	CASSPRDGITDTQYF
.	TRBJ1-1	.	TRBV10-2	TGCGCCAGCAGTGGGACAGCGAACACTGAAGCTTTCTTT	CASSGTANTEAFF
.	TRBJ2-7	.	TRBV27	TGTGCCAGTTCCAGGGAAGGCTACGAGCAGTACTTC	CASSREGYEQYF
.	TRBJ2-7	.	TRBV27	TGTGCCAGCAGGTCGGGACTGCAATTCTACGAGCAGTACTTC	CASRSGLQFYEQYF
TRBD2	TRBJ2-5	.	TRBV6-2/TRBV6-3	TGTGCCAGCAGCCAGAAGCGGGGGACCCGTCAAGAGACCCAGTACTTC	CASSQKRGTRQETQYF
.	TRBJ2-3	.	TRBV6-5	TGTGCCAACGGGCGCGGGCCAGATACGCAGTATTTT	CANGRGPDTQYF
.	TRBJ2-1	.	TRBV6-5	TGTGCCAGCACCACAAGGGAGAGTTACAATGAGCAGTTCTTC	CASTTRESYNEQFF
TRBD2	TRBJ2-1	.	TRBV3-1/TRBV3-2	TGTGCCAGCAGCCTGGGACTAGCGGAAAACAATGAGCAGTTCTTC	CASSLGLAENNEQFF
.	TRBJ2-5	few	TRBV30	TGTGCCTGGGGGAGCCTAACTAGATGGGAGACCCAGTACTTC	CAWGSLTRWETQYF
.	TRBJ1-2	.	TRBV14	TGTGCCAGCAGCCACCCCGGGACACTATATGGCTACACCTTC	CASSHPGTLYGYTF
TRBD1	TRBJ2-1	.	TRBV4-1	TGCGCCAGCAGCCAAACCGGGACAGGGGGCGACGGGGGGCCTTTGTTCTTC	CASSQTGTGGDGGPLFF
TRBD1	TRBJ1-4	.	TRBV12-3/TRBV12-4	TGTGCCAGCAGGCAGGGGGCGCGGGAAAAACTGTTTTTT	CASRQGAREKLFF
TRBD1	TRBJ2-7	.	TRBV2	TGTGCCAGCAGTGAGGGACAGGCCCCCTACGAGCAGTACTTC	CASSEGQAPYEQYF
.	TRBJ1-1	.	TRBV19	TGTGCCAGTAGTATTGGCTCACAACGGGGTGAAGCTTTCTTT	CASSIGSQRGEAFF
TRBD1	TRBJ2-7	.	TRBV4-2	TGTGCCAGCAGCCACGGACAGGGGAGGCTCGAGCAGTACTTC	CASSHGQGRLEQYF
.	TRBJ2-4	.	TRBV29-1	TGCAGCGTTGAGTCTAAAAACATTCAGTACTTC	CSVESKNIQYF
.	TRBJ2-3	.	TRBV7-2	TGTGCCAGCAGCTACCTGACTGGTTTAGTAGCGCAGTATTTT	CASSYLTGLVAQYF
.	TRBJ2-1	few	TRBV9	TGTGCCAGCAGCGTAGCTACGAGCGACAATGAGCAGTTCTTC	CASSVATSDNEQFF
TRBD1	TRBJ2-1	.	TRBV15	TGTGCCACCAGCAGATCCCCTACCGGGACAGTACTAAGGGATGAGCAGTTCTTC	CATSRSPTGTVLRDEQFF
TRBD2	TRBJ2-1	.	TRBV4-1	TGCGCCAGCAGCCAAGAAGCGCTAGCGGGGGCCCTTTCGGATGAGCAGTTCTTC	CASSQEALAGALSDEQFF
.	TRBJ2-2	.	TRBV3-1/TRBV3-2	TGTGCCAGCAGCCGAACTAACACCGGGGAGCTGTTTTTT	CASSRTNTGELFF
.	TRBJ1-4	.	TRBV15	TGTGCCACCGGAGACAGGCCAACTAATGAAAAACTGTTTTTT	CATGDRPTNEKLFF
.	TRBJ2-3	.	TRBV5-6	TGTGCCAGCAGCCGGAGCGGGTGGACGCAGTATTTT	CASSRSGWTQYF
TRBD2	TRBJ2-1	.	TRBV11-3	TGTGCCAGCAGCTTTAGCGGGGGGATTGAGCAGTTCTTC	CASSFSGGIEQFF
.	TRBJ2-6	.	TRBV12-5	TGTGCTAGTGGTCTGACGGGGTCTGGGGCCAACGTCCTGACTTTC	CASGLTGSGANVLTF
TRBD2	TRBJ2-7	few	TRBV5-5	TGTGCCAGCAGCAACTCACTTGCTAGCGGGAGGAACGAGCAGTACTTC	CASSNSLASGRNEQYF
.	TRBJ1-5	.	TRBV5-6	TGTGCCAGCAGCTCAACCCGTGCGGGGGCTATTCAGCCCCAGCATTTT	CASSSTRAGAIQPQHF
.	TRBJ1-1	.	TRBV5-4	TGTGCCAGCAGCACCGCATCAGAAAACACTGAAGCTTTCTTT	CASSTASENTEAFF
.	TRBJ1-4	.	TRBV13	TGTGCCAGCAGCTTTGGGGGGGGAGATGAAAAACTGTTTTTT	CASSFGGGDEKLFF
.	TRBJ1-1	.	TRBV14	TGTGCCAGCAGCCAAGGGGGGACCCTAGCAGGGGTAGCTGAAGCTTTCTTT	CASSQGGTLAGVAEAFF
.	TRBJ2-3	.	TRBV2	TGTGCCAGCAGGAGTAGTAGCACAGATACGCAGTATTTT	CASRSSSTDTQYF
.	TRBJ1-6	.	TRBV19	TGTGCCAGTAGTTTCGACGCGGCTTCACCCCTCCACTTT	CASSFDAASPLHF
.	TRBJ1-2	once	TRBV19	TGTGCCAGTATAGGGGATTCCTATGGCTACACCTTC	CASIGDSYGYTF
TRBD2	TRBJ2-6	.	TRBV4-1	TGCGCCAGCAGCCAAGATGGCCCATGGCGGGAGCCTCCGGTCTCTGGGGCCAACGTCCTGACTTTC	CASSQDGPWREPPVSGANVLTF
TRBD1	TRBJ1-3	.	TRBV5-4	TGTGCCAGCAGCTGGACAGGGGGCGCTGGAAACACCATATATTTT	CASSWTGGAGNTIYF
.	TRBJ2-3	.	TRBV9	TGTGCCAGCAGCGAATCCTTTAGCTCCCAGTGGCGGTATTTT	CASSESFSSQWRYF
.	TRBJ2-1	.	TRBV5-1	TGCGCCAGCAGCGGTACATCCGTCTCCTACAATGAGCAGTTCTTC	CASSGTSVSYNEQFF
TRBD1	TRBJ1-2	.	TRBV19	TGTGCCAGTAGTCAACAGGGGGCAAACTATGGCTACACCTTC	CASSQQGANYGYTF
.	TRBJ1-2	few	TRBV14	TGTGCCAGCAGTCCGGGGTCCTATGGCTACACCTTC	CASSPGSYGYTF
.	TRBJ1-1	.	TRBV9	TGTGCCAGCAGCCCCGGGGTCACTGAAGCTTTCTTT	CASSPGVTEAFF
.	TRBJ2-5	.	TRBV7-8	TGTGCCAGCAGCTTTGGTGGGGGAGGCGGGCCCCAGTACTTC	CASSFGGGGGPQYF
.	TRBJ1-5	few	TRBV7-2	TGTGCCAGCAGCAGGGGTAGCAATCAGCCCCAGCATTTT	CASSRGSNQPQHF
.	TRBJ1-6	few	TRBV2	TGTGCCAGCACCCGGGACTCAGAGAGGAATTCACCCCTCCACTTT	CASTRDSERNSPLHF
TRBD2	TRBJ2-2	.	TRBV6-1	TGTGCCAGCAGTGAAATCGCCGGGAGGCGCACCGGGGAGCTGTTTTTT	CASSEIAGRRTGELFF
TRBD2	TRBJ2-1	few	TRBV11-2	TGTGCCAGCAGCTACCCCGTGGCGGGGGGGTACAATGAGCAGTTCTTC	CASSYPVAGGYNEQFF
.	TRBJ1-1	once	TRBV12-3/TRBV12-4	TGTGCCAGCAGTTTTCTCGGTCAAACTGAAGCTTTCTTT	CASSFLGQTEAFF
.	TRBJ1-1	many	TRBV29-1	TGCAGCGTGCTAGAAGGGGTCAACACTGAAGCTTTCTTT	CSVLEGVNTEAFF